This T cell receptor (beta chain) was recovered during a study of blood T cell repertoires in COVID-19. The data were produced by immunoSEQ multiplex PCR, yet TCRdb's version contains in-frame clones alone and is incomplete. This table holds roughly 250,000 clones, 75% to 90% found once. V lost 1 base, J lost 4 bases, and 11 bases lay in between. The CDR3 consists of 14 residues. Germline-derived CDR1 and CDR2 are SGHRS and YFSETQ. The sample was peripheral blood. V is TRBV5-1 and J is TRBJ2-5, with D perhaps TRBD2 (6 bases). This clonotype originated in a man between 25 and 39 years old with acute or convalescent COVID-19. Written as DNA, the CDR3 is TGCGCCAGCAGCTTGAATGGGCGGGGAGAGACCCAGTACTTC. The encoded protein is CASSLNGRGETQYF.